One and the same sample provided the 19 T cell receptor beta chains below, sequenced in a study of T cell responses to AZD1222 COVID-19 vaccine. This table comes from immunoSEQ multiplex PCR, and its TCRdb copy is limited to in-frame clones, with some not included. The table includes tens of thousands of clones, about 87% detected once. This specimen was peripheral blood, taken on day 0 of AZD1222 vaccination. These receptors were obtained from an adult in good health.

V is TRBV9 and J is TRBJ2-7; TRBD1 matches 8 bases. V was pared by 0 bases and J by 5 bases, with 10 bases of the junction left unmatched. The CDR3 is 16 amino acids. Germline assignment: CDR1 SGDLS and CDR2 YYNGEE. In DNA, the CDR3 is TGTGCCAGCAGCGTAGGCCCCAGGGACAGGCCCCACGAGCAGTACTTC. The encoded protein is CASSVGPRDRPHEQYF.

The CDR3 is CASSLGGAGQNIQYF. CDR3 DNA sequence: TGTGCCAGCAGCCTGGGAGGGGCGGGGCAAAACATTCAGTACTTC. The rearrangement links TRBV3-1 (or the pseudogene TRBV3-2) to TRBJ2-4; 7 bases map to TRBD2. V shed 4 bases and J 5 bases; nucleotides not matched to a gene: 8. Germline CDR1 and CDR2: LGHDT and YNNKEL (reference sequence). The CDR3 length is 15 residues.

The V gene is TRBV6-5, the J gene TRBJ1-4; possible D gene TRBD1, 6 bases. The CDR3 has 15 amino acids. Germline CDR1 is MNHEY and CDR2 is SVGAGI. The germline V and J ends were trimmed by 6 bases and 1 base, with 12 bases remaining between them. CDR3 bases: TGTGCCAGCAGAAATAAGGGGGAAACTAATGAAAAACTGTTTTTT. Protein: CASRNKGETNEKLFF.

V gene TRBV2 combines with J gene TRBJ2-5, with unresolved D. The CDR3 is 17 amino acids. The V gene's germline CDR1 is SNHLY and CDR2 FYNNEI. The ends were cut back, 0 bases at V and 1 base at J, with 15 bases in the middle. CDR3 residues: CASSEALPSRFQETQYF. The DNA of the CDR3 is TGTGCCAGCAGTGAAGCGCTACCTTCCCGTTTCCAAGAGACCCAGTACTTC. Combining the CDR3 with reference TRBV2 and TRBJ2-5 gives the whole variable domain EPEVTQTPSHQVTQMGQEVILRCVPISNHLYFYWYRQILGQKVEFLVSFYNNEISEKSEIFDDQFSVERPDGSNFTLKIRSTKLEDSAMYFCASSEALPSRFQETQYFGPGTRLLVL.

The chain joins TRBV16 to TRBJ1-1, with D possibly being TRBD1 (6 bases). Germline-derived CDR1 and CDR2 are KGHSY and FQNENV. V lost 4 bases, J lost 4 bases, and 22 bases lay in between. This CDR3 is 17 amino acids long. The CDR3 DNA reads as TGTGCCAGCAGCCGCTGGAATTCGGGCAGGGGAGCCACTGAAGCTTTCTTT. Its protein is CASSRWNSGRGATEAFF.

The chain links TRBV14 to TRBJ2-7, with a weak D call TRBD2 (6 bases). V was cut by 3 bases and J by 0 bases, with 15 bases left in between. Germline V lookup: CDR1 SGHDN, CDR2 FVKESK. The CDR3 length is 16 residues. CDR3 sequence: CASSHRLARGSYEQYF. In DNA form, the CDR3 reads TGTGCCAGCAGCCATCGTTTAGCGCGGGGCTCCTACGAGCAGTACTTC.

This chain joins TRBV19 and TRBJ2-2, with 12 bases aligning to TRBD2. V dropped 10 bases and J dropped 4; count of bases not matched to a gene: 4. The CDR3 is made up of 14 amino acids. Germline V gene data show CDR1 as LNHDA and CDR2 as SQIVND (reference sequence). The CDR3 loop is CAIGLAGTTGELFF. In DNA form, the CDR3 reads TGTGCCATCGGACTAGCGGGAACCACCGGGGAGCTGTTTTTT.

CDR3 coding DNA: TGTGCCAGCAGCCCTACTAGTTCCTACAATGAGCAGTTCTTC. Translated, it gives CASSPTSSYNEQFF. The genes are TRBV7-9 and TRBJ2-1; maybe TRBD2 (5 bases). CDR3 length: 14 residues. V was shortened by 5 bases and J by 1 base, with 9 bases between the two germline ends. The germline V gene has CDR1 SEHNR and CDR2 FQNEAQ (reference sequence).

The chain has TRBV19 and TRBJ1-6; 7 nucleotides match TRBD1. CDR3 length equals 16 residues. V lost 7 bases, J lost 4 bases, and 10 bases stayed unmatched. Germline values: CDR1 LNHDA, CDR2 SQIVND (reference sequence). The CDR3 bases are TGTGCCAGTACCACCAGGAAGGGGGCATATAATTCACCCCTCCACTTT. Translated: CASTTRKGAYNSPLHF.

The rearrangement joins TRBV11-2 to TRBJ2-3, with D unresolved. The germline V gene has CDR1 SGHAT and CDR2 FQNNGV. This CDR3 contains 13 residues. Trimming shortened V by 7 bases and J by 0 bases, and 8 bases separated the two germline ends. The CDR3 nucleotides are TGTGCCAGCAAACGTGCAAGCACAGATACGCAGTATTTT. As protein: CASKRASTDTQYF.

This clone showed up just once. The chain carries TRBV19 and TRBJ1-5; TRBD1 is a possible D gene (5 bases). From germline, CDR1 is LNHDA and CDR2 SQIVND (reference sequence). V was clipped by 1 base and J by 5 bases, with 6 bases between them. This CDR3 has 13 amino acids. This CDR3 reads CASSIGGHQPQHF. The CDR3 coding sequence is TGTGCCAGTAGTATAGGGGGACATCAGCCCCAGCATTTT.

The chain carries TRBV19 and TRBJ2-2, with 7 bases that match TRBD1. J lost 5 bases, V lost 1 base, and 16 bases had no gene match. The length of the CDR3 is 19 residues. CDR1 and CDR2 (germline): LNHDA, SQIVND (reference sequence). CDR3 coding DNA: TGTGCCAGTAGTATAGTAGGGGGCAGGCCCGAAAGGTTTACCGGGGAGCTGTTTTTT. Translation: CASSIVGGRPERFTGELFF.

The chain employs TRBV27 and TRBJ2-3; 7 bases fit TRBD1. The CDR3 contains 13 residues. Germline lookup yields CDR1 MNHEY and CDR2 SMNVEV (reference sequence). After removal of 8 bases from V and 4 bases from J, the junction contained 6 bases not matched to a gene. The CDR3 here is CASQGVAADTQYF. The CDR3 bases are TGTGCCAGCCAGGGGGTGGCGGCAGATACGCAGTATTTT.

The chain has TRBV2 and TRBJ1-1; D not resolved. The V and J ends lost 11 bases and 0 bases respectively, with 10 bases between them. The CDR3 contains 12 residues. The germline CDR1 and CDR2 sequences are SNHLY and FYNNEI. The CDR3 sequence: CADTVMNTEAFF. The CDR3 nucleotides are TGTGCCGACACAGTCATGAACACTGAAGCTTTCTTT.

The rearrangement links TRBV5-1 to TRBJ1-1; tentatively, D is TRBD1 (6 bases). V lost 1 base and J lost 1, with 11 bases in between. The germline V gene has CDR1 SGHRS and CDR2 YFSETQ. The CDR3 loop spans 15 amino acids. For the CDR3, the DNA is TGCGCCAGCAGCTTGTTAGGGACAACGAACACTGAAGCTTTCTTT. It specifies CASSLLGTTNTEAFF. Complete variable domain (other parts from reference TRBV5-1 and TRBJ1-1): KAGVTQTPRYLIKTRGQQVTLSCSPISGHRSVSWYQQTPGQGLQFLFEYFSETQRNKGNFPGRFSGRQFSNSRSEMNVSTLELGDSALYLCASSLLGTTNTEAFFGQGTRLTVV.

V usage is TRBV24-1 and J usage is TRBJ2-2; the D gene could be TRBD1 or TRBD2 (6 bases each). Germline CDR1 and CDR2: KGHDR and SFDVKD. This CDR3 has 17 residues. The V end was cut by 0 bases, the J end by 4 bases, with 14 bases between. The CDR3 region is CATSDLPRGRGTGELFF. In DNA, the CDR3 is TGTGCCACCAGTGATTTGCCCCGGGGGCGGGGCACCGGGGAGCTGTTTTTT.

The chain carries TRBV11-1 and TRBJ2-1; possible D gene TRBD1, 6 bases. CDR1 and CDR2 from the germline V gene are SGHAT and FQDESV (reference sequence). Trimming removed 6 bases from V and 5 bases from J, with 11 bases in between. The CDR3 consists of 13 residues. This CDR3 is CASSLQGHNEQFF. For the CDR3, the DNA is TGTGCCAGCAGTTTACAGGGTCACAATGAGCAGTTCTTC.

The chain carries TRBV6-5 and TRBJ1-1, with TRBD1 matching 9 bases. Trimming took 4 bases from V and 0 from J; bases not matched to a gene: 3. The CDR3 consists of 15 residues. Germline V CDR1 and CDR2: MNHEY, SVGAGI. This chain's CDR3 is CASSSTGGMNTEAFF. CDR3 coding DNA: TGTGCCAGCAGTTCCACAGGGGGCATGAACACTGAAGCTTTCTTT.

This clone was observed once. The CDR3 reads CASSQRSGQGTYEQYF. Written as DNA, the CDR3 is TGTGCCAGCAGCCAAAGATCAGGACAGGGGACCTACGAGCAGTACTTC. The rearrangement joins TRBV3-1 (or the pseudogene TRBV3-2) to TRBJ2-7, with 9 nucleotides matching TRBD1. Trimming removed 2 bases from V and 2 bases from J; junction bases left unmatched: 7. The CDR3 runs to 16 residues. CDR1 and CDR2 from the germline V gene are LGHDT and YNNKEL (reference sequence).